These 26 T cell receptor beta chains share one sample of origin, sequenced in a study of blood T cell repertoires in COVID-19. Assay used: immunoSEQ multiplex PCR; TCRdb lists only in-frame clones, some missing. The sample includes 100,000 to 150,000 clones, over 75% of them seen just once. The sample taken for sequencing was peripheral blood. The receptors originated from a woman aged 80 or over with acute or convalescent COVID-19.

V gene TRBV27 combines with J gene TRBJ1-2; possibly TRBD1 for D (5 bases). Germline CDR1 is MNHEY and CDR2 is SMNVEV (reference sequence). Trimming removed 2 bases at V and 3 bases at J, with 7 bases between. The CDR3 runs 13 residues. CDR3 sequence (DNA): TGTGCCAGCAGTTTAGACAGAGACTATGGCTACACCTTC. Protein: CASSLDRDYGYTF.

V usage is TRBV12-5 and J usage is TRBJ2-1; 10 nucleotides align to TRBD1. The germline V gene encodes CDR1 LGHNT and CDR2 FRNRAP. The V segment lost 5 bases and the J segment 2 bases; nucleotides outside the gene matches: 6. This CDR3 contains 16 residues. CDR3 DNA: TGTGCTAGTGGTATAACGACAGGGGGCCCCTACAATGAGCAGTTCTTC. Translation: CASGITTGGPYNEQFF.

The chain links TRBV7-9 to TRBJ2-3; the match to TRBD2 covers 8 bases. CDR3 length: 16 residues. With 2 bases clipped from V and 3 bases from J, the junction kept 7 bases outside the gene matches. Germline values: CDR1 SEHNR, CDR2 FQNEAQ (reference sequence). The CDR3 bases are TGTGCCAGCAGCTTATCGAGTAGCGGGGAAACAGATACGCAGTATTTT. This translates into CASSLSSSGETDTQYF.

The rearrangement joins TRBV28 to TRBJ1-2; 7 bases match TRBD1. Trimming at V came to 3 bases and at J to 2 bases, leaving 12 bases not matched to a gene. Germline assignment: CDR1 MDHEN and CDR2 SYDVKM. The CDR3 has 17 residues. Written as DNA, the CDR3 is TGTGCCAGCAGTTTCTGGGCTAGGGGGCTCGGCAACTATGGCTACACCTTC. As protein: CASSFWARGLGNYGYTF.

This clone was detected only once. The rearrangement uses TRBV5-1 and TRBJ1-6, with 9 bases lining up with TRBD1. Per germline, CDR1 SGHRS and CDR2 YFSETQ. The CDR3 extends over 15 amino acids. J was trimmed by 5 bases and V by 8 bases; bases with no gene match: 8. Written as DNA, the CDR3 is TGCGCCAGTACACCGGGACAGGGAGATAATTCACCCCTCCACTTT. Its protein is CASTPGQGDNSPLHF. The full variable domain, its missing parts supplied by reference TRBV5-1 and TRBJ1-6, is KAGVTQTPRYLIKTRGQQVTLSCSPISGHRSVSWYQQTPGQGLQFLFEYFSETQRNKGNFPGRFSGRQFSNSRSEMNVSTLELGDSALYLCASTPGQGDNSPLHFGNGTRLTVT.

The chain has TRBV7-9 and TRBJ1-2, with TRBD1 identical over 12 bases. The CDR3 extends over 16 amino acids. Per the germline V gene, CDR1 is SEHNR and CDR2 is FQNEAQ (reference sequence). Germline trimming cut 3 bases from V and 5 bases from J; bases unmatched to any gene: 7. The CDR3 bases are TGTGCCAGCAGCTTCTGGGACAGGGGGCTGGGATATGGCTACACCTTC. It specifies CASSFWDRGLGYGYTF. Complete variable domain (other parts from reference TRBV7-9 and TRBJ1-2): DTGVSQNPRHKITKRGQNVTFRCDPISEHNRLYWYRQTLGQGPEFLTYFQNEAQLEKSRLLSDRFSAERPKGSFSTLEIQRTEQGDSAMYLCASSFWDRGLGYGYTFGSGTRLTVV.

Here the CDR3 DNA reads TGTGCCAGCCAGGGGTCGTCCTACGAGCAGTACGTC. Its translation is CASQGSSYEQYV. The chain is built from TRBV11-2 and TRBJ2-7, with D possibly TRBD1 on 6 matching bases. V shed 8 bases and J shed 1 base, with 9 bases lying between them. CDR1 and CDR2 from the germline V gene are SGHAT and FQNNGV. The CDR3 has 12 residues.

The rearrangement uses TRBV18 and TRBJ2-2; D is perhaps TRBD1 (5 bases). Germline V gene sequence: CDR1 KGHSH, CDR2 LQKENI. This CDR3 has 16 amino acids. With 0 bases removed from V and 1 base from J, the gap between germline ends came to 9 bases. This chain's CDR3 is CASSPPQDRNTGELFF. The CDR3, as DNA: TGTGCCAGCTCACCACCGCAAGACAGGAACACCGGGGAGCTGTTTTTT.

J is TRBJ2-1 and V is TRBV7-3, with 9 nucleotides matching TRBD1. The V segment lost 4 bases and the J segment 7 bases; nucleotides outside the gene matches: 11. Germline CDR1 SGHTA, CDR2 FQGTGA. The CDR3 has 16 residues. Written as DNA, the CDR3 is TGTGCCAGCAGCTCCCCGGGACAGGGTTTACGAAATGAGCAGTTCTTC. Its translation is CASSSPGQGLRNEQFF.

V is TRBV3-1 (or the pseudogene TRBV3-2) and J is TRBJ1-6; D gene uncertain. CDR3 size: 16 residues. The germline V gene encodes CDR1 LGHDT and CDR2 YNNKEL (reference sequence). V shed 4 bases and J shed 11 bases, with 21 bases lying between them. The CDR3 DNA sequence: TGTGCCAGCAGCCTCAAGGGTGGCAGCGTCGGGGCACCCCTCCACTTT. Translating it yields CASSLKGGSVGAPLHF.

In the case of this clone: Distinct nucleotide sequences in the sample also encode this CDR3. The rearrangement joins TRBV7-3 to TRBJ2-2; 8 nucleotides agree with TRBD1. There are 15 residues in the CDR3. Germline CDR1 SGHTA, CDR2 FQGTGA. V shed 4 bases and J 2 bases; nucleotides not matched to a gene: 3. As DNA, the CDR3 is TGTGCCAGCAGCTCCGGACAGGGTAACACCGGGGAGCTGTTTTTT. This gives the protein CASSSGQGNTGELFF.

J is TRBJ1-4 and V is TRBV6-4, with D possibly TRBD1 on 5 matching bases. Germline lookup yields CDR1 MRHNA and CDR2 SNTAGT. V was cut by 3 bases and J by 2 bases, with 13 bases left in between. This CDR3 is built from 16 residues. The DNA for the CDR3 is TGTGCCAGCAGTGAAGGAGGGGAATGCACTAATGAAAAACTGTTTTTT. Its protein is CASSEGGECTNEKLFF.

The rearrangement joins TRBV25-1 to TRBJ2-1, with D perhaps matching TRBD1 (5 bases). Trimming left V 4 bases short and J 4 bases short, with 8 bases between. Germline V gives CDR1 MGHDK, CDR2 SYGVNS. This CDR3 contains 13 residues. This chain's CDR3 is CASSAGKYNEQFF. CDR3 nucleotide sequence: TGTGCCAGCAGTGCAGGGAAGTACAATGAGCAGTTCTTC. Supplemented by reference TRBV25-1 and TRBJ2-1, the full variable domain reads EADIYQTPRYLVIGTGKKITLECSQTMGHDKMYWYQQDPGMELHLIHYSYGVNSTEKGDLSSESTVSRIRTEHFPLTLESARPSHTSQYLCASSAGKYNEQFFGPGTRLTVL.

The chain joins TRBV10-3 to TRBJ1-6; D is possibly TRBD1 (6 bases). This CDR3 is built from 16 residues. Trimming cost V 3 bases and J 9 bases, with 18 bases left between them. Germline CDR1 reads ENHRY; CDR2 reads SYGVKD. The CDR3 nucleotides read TGTGCCATCAGTGACTCCTCCACAGGGTACGGTTCACCCCTCCACTTT. It is translated as CAISDSSTGYGSPLHF.

This chain connects TRBV6-2 or TRBV6-3 to TRBJ2-1; D not resolved. Trimming stripped 6 bases from V and 4 bases from J, with 13 bases between. There are 14 residues in the CDR3. The germline V gene has CDR1 MNHEY and CDR2 SVGEGT. The CDR3 sequence: CASSRPGSYNEQFF. CDR3 bases: TGTGCCAGCAGCCGCCCGGGTTCATACAATGAGCAGTTCTTC.

The chain uses TRBV19 and TRBJ2-2, with 7 bases that match TRBD1. Losses at the gene ends were 6 bases for V and 5 bases for J; bases not matched to a gene: 3. There are 13 residues in the CDR3. From germline, CDR1 is LNHDA and CDR2 SQIVND (reference sequence). CDR3 DNA sequence: TGTGCCAGTAGACAGGACAGGACCGGGGAGCTGTTTTTT. As protein: CASRQDRTGELFF.

The chain has TRBV27 and TRBJ1-5; D is perhaps TRBD1 (5 bases). This CDR3 is 17 amino acids long. Germline values: CDR1 MNHEY, CDR2 SMNVEV (reference sequence). The germline V and J ends were trimmed by 2 bases and 7 bases, with 21 bases remaining between them. CDR3 sequence: CASSLRTGGVIRQPQHF. In DNA form, the CDR3 reads TGTGCCAGCAGTTTAAGGACGGGGGGTGTAATTAGGCAGCCCCAGCATTTT.

This chain connects TRBV9 to TRBJ2-7; D possibly corresponds to TRBD2 (6 bases). Germline CDR1 reads SGDLS; CDR2 reads YYNGEE. Between the trimmed V and J ends, which lost 5 bases and 5 bases, there was a span of 14 bases. This CDR3 spans 13 amino acids. The CDR3 sequence is CASRRGGRDEQYF. In DNA, the CDR3 is TGTGCCAGCAGAAGGGGAGGCAGGGACGAGCAGTACTTC.

The V gene is TRBV28, the J gene TRBJ1-2, with 9 bases lining up with TRBD1. After removal of 5 bases from V and 2 bases from J, the junction contained 3 bases not matched to a gene. Germline loops: CDR1 MDHEN, CDR2 SYDVKM. This CDR3 region has 14 residues. The CDR3 DNA reads TGTGCCAGCAGTCGGGGACAGGGAAACTATGGCTACACCTTC. It translates to CASSRGQGNYGYTF.

This rearrangement joins TRBV6-5 to TRBJ1-4; weak D call: TRBD1 (6 bases). Trimming stripped 0 bases from V and 2 bases from J, with 10 bases between. Germline CDR1 is MNHEY and CDR2 is SVGAGI. CDR3 length: 16 amino acids. DNA of the CDR3: TGTGCCAGCAGTTACTCGGGAGGGGGGACTAATGAAAAACTGTTTTTT. Its translation: CASSYSGGGTNEKLFF.

This clone was seen only once. V and J are TRBV28 and TRBJ1-5; D may be TRBD1 (5 bases). CDR1 is MDHEN and CDR2 is SYDVKM in the germline V gene. Trimming took off 0 bases at V and 2 bases at J, with 23 bases between the two ends. The CDR3 covers 20 residues. The CDR3 loop is CASSLWAGPLSGQGNQPQHF. DNA for the CDR3: TGTGCCAGCAGTTTATGGGCAGGGCCCCTGAGCGGGCAAGGCAATCAGCCCCAGCATTTT.

This rearrangement joins TRBV28 to TRBJ1-1, with TRBD1 as a possible D gene (5 bases). The germline V and J ends were trimmed by 7 bases and 4 bases, with 10 bases remaining between them. Per germline, CDR1 MDHEN and CDR2 SYDVKM. The CDR3 runs 12 residues. The CDR3 here is CASISGGTEAFF. DNA for the CDR3: TGTGCCAGCATTTCGGGGGGCACTGAAGCTTTCTTT.

The rearrangement links TRBV9 to TRBJ1-5, with D possibly being TRBD1 (5 bases). Germline V gives CDR1 SGDLS, CDR2 YYNGEE. The length of the CDR3 is 16 residues. The V and J ends lost 0 bases and 2 bases respectively, with 12 bases between them. CDR3 DNA: TGTGCCAGCAGCGTAGTAGGAGGGGCCGGCAATCAGCCCCAGCATTTT. Protein sequence: CASSVVGGAGNQPQHF.

This clone has a handful of counts. The chain employs TRBV6-1 and TRBJ2-7; no clear D. The V and J ends lost 3 bases and 4 bases respectively, with 4 bases between them. The germline V gene encodes CDR1 MNHNS and CDR2 SASEGT. CDR3 length: 11 amino acids. The chain's CDR3 is CASSDKYEQYV. The CDR3 DNA reads TGTGCCAGCAGTGATAAATACGAGCAGTACGTC.

The chain joins TRBV5-1 to TRBJ1-1, with D hard to call. Germline V CDR1 and CDR2: SGHRS, YFSETQ. CDR3 length equals 13 residues. Trimming took 4 bases from V and 1 from J, leaving 8 bases between them. CDR3 loop: CASSKTANTEAFF. The CDR3 DNA reads as TGCGCCAGCAGCAAAACAGCGAACACTGAAGCTTTCTTT.

This chain joins TRBV5-6 and TRBJ1-1; TRBD1 agrees at 9 bases. The CDR3 extends over 16 amino acids. CDR1 and CDR2 (germline): SGHDT, YYEEEE. Trimming took 4 bases from V and 4 from J; bases not matched to a gene: 11. CDR3 residues: CASSPSKDRGTTEAFF. CDR3 DNA: TGTGCCAGCAGCCCCTCCAAGGACAGGGGTACCACTGAAGCTTTCTTT.